This entry lists 29 T cell receptor beta chains sequenced from one sample in a study of cytomegalovirus exposure and HLA in healthy donors listed by TCRdb under 2017. Libraries were built with the immunoSEQ multiplex PCR assay. Imported from immuneACCESS, the table was reduced by TCRdb to in-frame sequences with V and J called. These copies leave out some clones; in studies compared against another copy, an unresolved V gene accounts for under half, and the cause of the remainder is not known. In this sample the table shows approximately 300,000 clones, roughly nine tenths of which occur a single time. Jointly, the top ten make up approximately 1.2% of the sample. Sequencing used PBMCs. These receptors were collected from a woman in her twenties or thirties in good health and CMV-seropositive.

V gene TRBV7-2 combines with J gene TRBJ1-2; 9 bases are shared with TRBD1. Trimming removed 3 bases from V and 5 bases from J; junction bases left unmatched: 7. Germline CDR1 and CDR2: SGHTA and FQGNSA. The CDR3 sequence is 15 residues long. In nucleotides, the CDR3 is TGTGCCAGCAGCTTTCTGACCGGGACAGGGTATGGCTACACCTTC. Translating gives CASSFLTGTGYGYTF.

This chain joins TRBV9 and TRBJ2-1, with 9 bases that match TRBD2. CDR1 SGDLS and CDR2 YYNGEE come from the germline V gene. CDR3 length: 17 amino acids. The V and J ends lost 0 bases and 4 bases, in that order; junction bases with no gene match: 8. The CDR3 region has the DNA TGTGCCAGCAGCGTAGGGCCGCTAGCGGGACAATACAATGAGCAGTTCTTC. Translating gives CASSVGPLAGQYNEQFF.

The CDR3 bases are TGTGCCAGTAACCAACTAGCGGGAGGCTACAATGAGCAGTTCTTC. Translation gives CASNQLAGGYNEQFF. The V gene is TRBV19, the J gene TRBJ2-1, with 12 bases fitting TRBD2. Germline V CDR1 and CDR2: LNHDA, SQIVND (reference sequence). This CDR3 spans 15 amino acids. The V and J ends lost 7 bases and 3 bases, in that order; junction bases with no gene match: 4.

The chain joins TRBV4-3 to TRBJ1-2, with 9 bases fitting TRBD1. Germline V gene sequence: CDR1 LGHNA, CDR2 YSLEER. The CDR3 consists of 14 residues. With 4 bases clipped from V and 2 bases from J, the junction kept 2 bases outside the gene matches. The CDR3 DNA is TGCGCCAGCAGCCCGGGGACAGGGAACTATGGCTACACCTTC. Residues: CASSPGTGNYGYTF.

The CDR3 DNA sequence: TGTGCCAGCAGCCCGACAGGGGTGTGGAATGAGCAGTTCTTC. This encodes CASSPTGVWNEQFF. V and J are TRBV14 and TRBJ2-1; 8 bases align to TRBD1. CDR1 is SGHDN and CDR2 is FVKESK in the germline V gene. The CDR3 has 14 amino acids. V was clipped by 4 bases and J by 7 bases; unmatched bases: 6. The whole variable domain, remainder taken from reference TRBV14 and TRBJ2-1, is EAGVTQFPSHSVIEKGQTVTLRCDPISGHDNLYWYRRVMGKEIKFLLHFVKESKQDESGMPNNRFLAERTGGTYSTLKVQPAELEDSGVYFCASSPTGVWNEQFFGPGTRLTVL.

The V and J genes are TRBV28 and TRBJ1-2; possibly TRBD1 for D (5 bases). Trimming left V 6 bases short and J 4 bases short, with 9 bases between. The germline V gene encodes CDR1 MDHEN and CDR2 SYDVKM. The CDR3 is 12 amino acids. The CDR3 sequence: CASSPGTYGYTF. The CDR3 nucleotides are TGTGCCAGCAGCCCAGGGACCTATGGCTACACCTTC.

The gene calls are TRBV9 and TRBJ2-2; 7 bases are shared with TRBD1. Germline V gene data show CDR1 as SGDLS and CDR2 as YYNGEE. The CDR3 runs 15 residues. Trimming took 8 bases from V and 1 from J; bases not matched to a gene: 8. DNA of the CDR3: TGTGCCAGTGAGGGTCGGACAGGGAACACCGGGGAGCTGTTTTTT. This sequence encodes CASEGRTGNTGELFF.

This sequence joins TRBV30 and TRBJ2-1; D may be TRBD1 (6 bases). Germline V gives CDR1 GTSNPN, CDR2 SVGIG (reference sequence). Trimming removed 2 bases from V and 2 bases from J, with 13 bases in between. The CDR3 sequence is 15 residues long. The CDR3 bases are TGTGCCTGGAGTCACAGGGCCCTACCCTACAATGAGCAGTTCTTC. Amino acids: CAWSHRALPYNEQFF.

The chain is built from TRBV2 and TRBJ1-1; 9 nucleotides align to TRBD1. CDR1 and CDR2 from the germline V gene are SNHLY and FYNNEI. The CDR3 runs to 14 residues. The V segment lost 9 bases and the J segment 8 bases; nucleotides outside the gene matches: 13. The CDR3 sequence is CARNNDRGEIEAFF. The CDR3 DNA reads as TGTGCCAGAAATAATGACAGGGGGGAAATAGAAGCTTTCTTT.

V is TRBV9 and J is TRBJ2-1; D assignment may be TRBD1 or TRBD2 (5 bases each). V dropped 0 bases and J dropped 0 bases, with 7 bases sitting between them. This CDR3 is built from 15 residues. Germline lookup yields CDR1 SGDLS and CDR2 YYNGEE. The CDR3 reads CASSVDGGSYNEQFF. The CDR3 bases are TGTGCCAGCAGCGTAGATGGGGGCTCCTACAATGAGCAGTTCTTC.

The count of this clone is one. J is TRBJ2-1 and V is TRBV2, with 10 bases fitting TRBD2. The CDR3 contains 17 residues. The J segment lost 4 bases and the V segment lost 3 bases, leaving 9 bases of the junction unmatched. Germline V gives CDR1 SNHLY, CDR2 FYNNEI. The CDR3 DNA follows: TGTGCCAGCAGTGACCCCAACCTAGCGGGAGTATACAATGAGCAGTTCTTC. It encodes CASSDPNLAGVYNEQFF.

The genes are TRBV5-6 and TRBJ2-3; D remains unclear. With 4 bases removed from V and 0 bases from J, the gap between germline ends came to 12 bases. Germline V gene data show CDR1 as SGHDT and CDR2 as YYEEEE. The CDR3 is made up of 15 amino acids. This chain's CDR3 is CASSPLISSTDTQYF. The CDR3 region has the DNA TGTGCCAGCAGCCCCCTCATTTCAAGCACAGATACGCAGTATTTT.

The chain recombines TRBV19 with TRBJ1-1; 8 bases are shared with TRBD1. The CDR3 length is 14 residues. V lost 3 bases to trimming and J lost 11 bases; unmatched junction nucleotides: 11. CDR1 LNHDA and CDR2 SQIVND come from the germline V gene (reference sequence). The CDR3 here is CASSIGGTGSEAFF. For the CDR3, the DNA is TGTGCCAGTAGTATTGGGGGGACAGGAAGCGAGGCTTTCTTT.

The chain carries TRBV11-2 and TRBJ1-5; D gene ambiguous. CDR3 length: 14 residues. The V gene lost 0 bases and the J gene lost 4 bases, with 7 bases spanning the gap. Per germline, CDR1 SGHAT and CDR2 FQNNGV. In DNA, the CDR3 is TGTGCCAGCAGCTTAGAGGGCGGAAATCAGCCCCAGCATTTT. It translates to CASSLEGGNQPQHF. Filled out from reference TRBV11-2 and TRBJ1-5, the complete variable domain reads EAGVAQSPRYKIIEKRQSVAFWCNPISGHATLYWYQQILGQGPKLLIQFQNNGVVDDSQLPKDRFSAERLKGVDSTLKIQPAKLEDSAVYLCASSLEGGNQPQHFGDGTRLSIL.

The chain couples TRBV21-1 to TRBJ2-7; TRBD2 is the table's D call and was not checked against the DNA. TRBV21-1 is marked as a pseudogene. The CDR3 is made up of 14 amino acids. CDR3 amino acids: CASSIRAVPYEQYF. CDR3 bases: TGTGCCAGCAGCATACGCGCGGTTCCCTACGAGCAGTACTTC.

The V gene is TRBV7-8, the J gene TRBJ2-3; weak D call: TRBD2 (6 bases). The germline V and J ends were trimmed by 1 base and 2 bases, with 7 bases remaining between them. CDR3 length: 14 residues. Germline values: CDR1 SGHVS, CDR2 FQNEAQ. This chain's CDR3 is CASSLGGLTDTQYF. In DNA, the CDR3 is TGTGCCAGCAGCTTAGGGGGACTCACAGATACGCAGTATTTT.

This chain joins TRBV30 and TRBJ1-5; possibly TRBD1 for D (5 bases). In germline, CDR1 is GTSNPN, CDR2 SVGIG (reference sequence). The CDR3 has 15 amino acids. The CDR3 coding sequence is TGTGCACTGCATACGGGGGGGGGTAGCAATCAGCCCCAGCATTTT. Residues: CALHTGGGSNQPQHF.

As DNA, the CDR3 is TGTGCCAGCAGTGACGGGACGAAAACCACAGATACGCAGTATTTT. This gives the protein CASSDGTKTTDTQYF. V gene TRBV2 combines with J gene TRBJ2-3; perhaps D is TRBD1 or TRBD2 (5 bases each). The CDR3 contains 15 residues. CDR1 is SNHLY, CDR2 FYNNEI, per germline. Trimming shortened V by 3 bases and J by 2 bases, and 12 bases separated the two germline ends.

This rearrangement joins TRBV11-2 to TRBJ2-5; 11 nucleotides match TRBD2. V dropped 5 bases and J dropped 1; count of bases not matched to a gene: 6. Germline V gene sequence: CDR1 SGHAT, CDR2 FQNNGV. The CDR3 consists of 16 residues. CDR3 bases: TGTGCCAGCAGCCTCGGGACTAGCGGAGCCCAAGAGACCCAGTACTTC. It is translated as CASSLGTSGAQETQYF.

This clone showed up just a few times. The chain joins TRBV6-1 to TRBJ1-1; D is uncertain. This CDR3 contains 11 residues. The ends were cut back, 8 bases at V and 0 bases at J, with 4 bases in the middle. CDR1 is MNHNS, CDR2 SASEGT, per germline. The DNA of the CDR3 is TGTGCCAGCCCCCTGAACACTGAAGCTTTCTTT. Protein: CASPLNTEAFF.

V usage is TRBV5-4 and J usage is TRBJ2-3; TRBD2 aligns across 10 bases. CDR3 length equals 15 residues. Germline assignment: CDR1 SGHNT and CDR2 YYREEE (reference sequence). The trim removed 3 bases at V and 5 bases at J, leaving 6 bases unmatched. CDR3 DNA sequence: TGTGCCAGCAGCTCAGCGGGAGGGCCTGGAGATACGCAGTATTTT. Amino acid sequence: CASSSAGGPGDTQYF.

The V gene is TRBV4-3, the J gene TRBJ2-1; 9 bases are shared with TRBD2. Germline V lookup: CDR1 LGHNA, CDR2 YSLEER. This CDR3 has 15 amino acids. The V segment lost 0 bases and the J segment 6 bases; nucleotides outside the gene matches: 3. Written as DNA, the CDR3 is TGCGCCAGCAGCCAAGATAGCGGGAGTAGCAATGAGCAGTTCTTC. Protein: CASSQDSGSSNEQFF.

The chain couples TRBV27 to TRBJ2-7; D is perhaps TRBD1 (6 bases). The CDR3 loop spans 14 amino acids. The V end was cut by 3 bases, the J end by 3 bases, with 12 bases between. Germline lookup yields CDR1 MNHEY and CDR2 SMNVEV (reference sequence). CDR3 nucleotides: TGTGCCAGCAGTTTCCTTCCGACAGGCTACGAGCAGTACTTC. Translating it yields CASSFLPTGYEQYF.

The chain combines TRBV7-6 with TRBJ2-3, with D perhaps TRBD1 or TRBD2 (5 bases each). With 5 bases removed from V and 6 bases from J, the gap between germline ends came to 18 bases. The CDR3 loop spans 15 amino acids. Germline V gene sequence: CDR1 SGHVS, CDR2 FNYEAQ. The CDR3 protein is CASSAEGLLFDTQYF. CDR3 in DNA: TGTGCCAGCAGCGCCGAGGGGCTCCTCTTCGATACGCAGTATTTT.

The CDR3, as DNA: TGTGCCAGCAGCTTAGCGCCCGTTGGAGGCGCCTACGAGCAGTACTTC. Translation: CASSLAPVGGAYEQYF. The rearrangement joins TRBV7-6 to TRBJ2-7; TRBD2 is a possible D gene (5 bases). The germline V gene has CDR1 SGHVS and CDR2 FNYEAQ. The ends were cut back, 0 bases at V and 2 bases at J, with 14 bases in the middle. This CDR3 contains 16 residues.

The chain carries TRBV19 and TRBJ1-2, with TRBD1 matching 7 bases. The ends lost 7 bases at V and 3 bases at J; junction bases unmatched: 11. Per germline, CDR1 LNHDA and CDR2 SQIVND (reference sequence). CDR3 length: 15 residues. The CDR3 protein is CASTPRDRGDYGYTF. As DNA, the CDR3 is TGTGCCAGTACCCCTCGGGACAGAGGGGACTATGGCTACACCTTC.

CDR3 nucleotide sequence: TGTGCCAGCAGCATGGACGACTATGGCTACACCTTC. Encoded protein: CASSMDDYGYTF. J is TRBJ1-2 and V is TRBV5-6; D remains ambiguous. This CDR3 contains 12 residues. CDR1 is SGHDT, CDR2 YYEEEE, per germline. Trimming removed 4 bases from V and 3 bases from J, with 7 bases in between.

V gene TRBV29-1 combines with J gene TRBJ2-5; D unclear. Trimming stripped 4 bases from V and 5 bases from J, with 5 bases between. CDR3 length: 10 amino acids. The germline gives CDR1 SQVTM, CDR2 ANQGSEA. The CDR3 sequence: CSVGVETQYF. The CDR3, as DNA: TGCAGCGTTGGAGTTGAGACCCAGTACTTC.

This chain joins TRBV7-2 and TRBJ2-2; 8 nucleotides agree with TRBD1. CDR3 size: 15 residues. Per germline, CDR1 SGHTA and CDR2 FQGNSA. The junction had 7 bases not matched to a gene; V was cut back by 3 bases and J by 7 bases. The DNA for the CDR3 is TGTGCCAGCAGCTTCAATGGACAGGGAATCGGGGAGCTGTTTTTT. This gives the protein CASSFNGQGIGELFF.